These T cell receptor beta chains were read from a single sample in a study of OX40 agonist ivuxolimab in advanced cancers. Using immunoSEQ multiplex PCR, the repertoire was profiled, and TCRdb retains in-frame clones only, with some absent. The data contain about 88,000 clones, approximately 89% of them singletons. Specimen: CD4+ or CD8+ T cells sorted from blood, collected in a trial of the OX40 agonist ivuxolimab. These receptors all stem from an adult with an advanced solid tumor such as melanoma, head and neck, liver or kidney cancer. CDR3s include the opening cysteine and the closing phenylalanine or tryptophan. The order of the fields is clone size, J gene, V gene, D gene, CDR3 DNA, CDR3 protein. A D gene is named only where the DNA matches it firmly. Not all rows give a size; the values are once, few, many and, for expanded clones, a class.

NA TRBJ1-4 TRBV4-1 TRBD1 TGCGCCAGCAGCCAATGGAGACAGGGGGAGACTAATGAAAAACTGTTTTTT CASSQWRQGETNEKLFF
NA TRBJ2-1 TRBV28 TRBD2 TGTGCCAGCAGTCCGGGGACTAGCGGGAGCGATGAGCAGTTCTTC CASSPGTSGSDEQFF
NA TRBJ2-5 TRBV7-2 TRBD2 TGTGCCAGCAGCCAAGAGATGGCGGGAGGCGGGGAGACCCAGTACTTC CASSQEMAGGGETQYF
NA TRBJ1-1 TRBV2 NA TGTGCCACCCAGGAGGAGGGGAACACTGAAGCTTTCTTT CATQEEGNTEAFF
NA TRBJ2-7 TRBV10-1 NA TGCGCCAGCAGCCCCTATCAGCCCTCGGTCCCCATGTTTTGTTCCTACGAGCAGTACTTC CASSPYQPSVPMFCSYEQYF
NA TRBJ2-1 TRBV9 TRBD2 TGTGCCAGCAGCGTAGATCCAGCGGGGTCCAATGAGCAGTTCTTC CASSVDPAGSNEQFF
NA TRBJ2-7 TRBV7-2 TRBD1 TGTGCCAGCAGCTTAGTAGGGACAGGGGGCTACGAGCAGTACTTC CASSLVGTGGYEQYF
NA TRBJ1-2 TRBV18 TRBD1 TGTGCCAGCTCACCGACCCCGGGACAGGCATGGTATGGCTACACCTTC CASSPTPGQAWYGYTF
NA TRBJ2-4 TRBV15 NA TGTGCCACCAGCAGACCGTACGGCAGGGAAGCCAAAAACATTCAGTACTTC CATSRPYGREAKNIQYF
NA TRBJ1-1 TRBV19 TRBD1 TGTGCCAGTACCAAACAGGGGCCCGGTGAAGCTTTCTTT CASTKQGPGEAFF
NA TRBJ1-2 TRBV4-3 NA TGCGCCAGCAGCCAAGGCCCGGGGAGGTTGGACTATGGCTACACCTTC CASSQGPGRLDYGYTF
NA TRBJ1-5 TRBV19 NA TGTGCCAGTAGGGTGTATCTGGCAGGCGATAGCAATCAGCCCCAGCATTTT CASRVYLAGDSNQPQHF
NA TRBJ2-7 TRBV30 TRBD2 TGTGCCGGGACTAGCGGGTCCTACGAGCAGTACTTC CAGTSGSYEQYF
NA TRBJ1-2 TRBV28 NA TGTGCCAGCAGTGACCCCCCGGAGGCATATGGCTACACCTTC CASSDPPEAYGYTF
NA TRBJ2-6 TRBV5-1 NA TGCGCCAGCAGCTTCGAGGGATATGGGGCCAACGTCCTGACTTTC CASSFEGYGANVLTF
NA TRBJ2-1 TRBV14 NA TGTGCCAGCAGCCAAGACCGACCACCGACCTACAATGAGCAGTTCTTC CASSQDRPPTYNEQFF
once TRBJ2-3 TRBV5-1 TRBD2 TGCGCCAGCAGCCACGGGACTAGCGGGAGAGATACGCAGTATTTT CASSHGTSGRDTQYF
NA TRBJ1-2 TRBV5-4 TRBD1 TGTGCCAGCAGCTTGGGGGGACAGCTAGCCTATGGCTACACCTTC CASSLGGQLAYGYTF
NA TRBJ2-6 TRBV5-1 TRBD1 TGCGCCAGCAGCTCGTCCGGGACAGGTCTCTCTGGGGCCAACGTCCTGACTTTC CASSSSGTGLSGANVLTF
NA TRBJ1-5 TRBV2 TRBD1 TGTGCCAGCAGTGACCGAACAGGGGGCCCTGGGAGCAATCAGCCCCAGCATTTT CASSDRTGGPGSNQPQHF
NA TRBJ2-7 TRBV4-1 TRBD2 TGCGCCAGCAGCCAGACTAGCGTTCGCTACGAGCAGTACTTC CASSQTSVRYEQYF
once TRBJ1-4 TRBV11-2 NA TGTGCCAGCAGCCGACCCTACGAGCAGTTGGGGAATGAAAAACTGTTTTTT CASSRPYEQLGNEKLFF
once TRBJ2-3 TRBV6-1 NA TGTGCCAGCGTTTTTACGGGGGCGTCAGATACGCAGTATTTT CASVFTGASDTQYF
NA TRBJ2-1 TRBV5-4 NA TGTGCCAGCAGCGTTCAAGGGCGAACCGACAATGAGCAGTTCTTC CASSVQGRTDNEQFF
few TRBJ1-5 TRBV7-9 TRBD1 TGTGCCAGCAGTCAGGGGGCCGACAATCAGCCCCAGCATTTT CASSQGADNQPQHF
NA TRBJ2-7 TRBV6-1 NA TGTGCCAGCAGTGAGAGGGTTCCCTACGAGCAGTACTTC CASSERVPYEQYF
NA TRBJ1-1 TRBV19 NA TGTGCCAGTAGTATTCGCAGGTATGCTGAAGCTTTCTTT CASSIRRYAEAFF
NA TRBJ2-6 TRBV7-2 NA TGTGCCAGCAGCCAAGGTCGGGGCTCTGGGGCCAACGTCCTGACTTTC CASSQGRGSGANVLTF
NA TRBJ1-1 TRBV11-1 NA TGTGCCAGCAGCTCATCGAACACTGAAGCTTTCTTT CASSSSNTEAFF
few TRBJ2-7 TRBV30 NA TGTGCCTGGAGTGATAACAGATTCCCCTACGAGCAGTACTTC CAWSDNRFPYEQYF
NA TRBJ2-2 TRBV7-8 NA TGTGCCAGCACCCTTAGGGGAGCGTACCGGGGGACCGGGGAGCTGTTTTTT CASTLRGAYRGTGELFF
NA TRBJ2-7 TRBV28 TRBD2 TGTGCCAGCAGTTTCGGGCGGGAGGGCTACGAGCAGTACTTC CASSFGREGYEQYF
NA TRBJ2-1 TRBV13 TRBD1 TGTGCCAGCAGCTACACCGGGACAGTCTCCTACAATGAGCAGTTCTTC CASSYTGTVSYNEQFF
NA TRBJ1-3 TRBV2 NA TGTGCCAGCAGTACCAGGGGAGTGGGAAACACCATATATTTT CASSTRGVGNTIYF
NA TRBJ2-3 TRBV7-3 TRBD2 TGTGCCAGCAGCTTATTCCCTCTAGGGGAGGGACCAGATACGCAGTATTTT CASSLFPLGEGPDTQYF
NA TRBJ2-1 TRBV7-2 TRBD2 TGTGCCAGCAGACAGGGACTAGCGGCGGGCAATGAGCAGTTCTTC CASRQGLAAGNEQFF
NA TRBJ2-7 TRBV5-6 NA TGTGCCAGCAGCTTGACCGGGACGGCCCAGTACTTC CASSLTGTAQYF
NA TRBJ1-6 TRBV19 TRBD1 TGTGCCAGCCTAGCCGCCGGGACAGGGTGGGCTTCACCCCTCCACTTT CASLAAGTGWASPLHF
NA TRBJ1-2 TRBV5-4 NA TGTGCCAGCAGCTTGGGGGGGGAATATGGCTACACCTTC CASSLGGEYGYTF
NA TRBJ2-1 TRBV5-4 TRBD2 TGTGCCAGCAGCCTCGGGTGGACTAGCGGGGGAAATGAGCAGTTCTTC CASSLGWTSGGNEQFF
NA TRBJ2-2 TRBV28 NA TGTGCCAGCAGGGAGGGGGGCACCGGGGAGCTGTTTTTT CASREGGTGELFF
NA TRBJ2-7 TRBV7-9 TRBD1 TGTGCCAGCAGCTCCCACCGGGACAGTTACTCCTACGAGCAGTACTTC CASSSHRDSYSYEQYF